Listed here are 18 T cell receptor beta chains from one sample, sequenced in a study of blood T cell repertoires in COVID-19. Here immunoSEQ multiplex PCR was the method, and the copy in TCRdb shows in-frame clones only, minus some. The table records about 68,000 clones, 90% of them present only once. Sequencing was performed on peripheral blood. Source of these receptors: a man in his forties or fifties with COVID-19, enrolled during active disease.

This chain joins TRBV19 and TRBJ1-3; 7 nucleotides line up with TRBD1. This CDR3 contains 14 residues. Germline CDR1 and CDR2: LNHDA and SQIVND (reference sequence). V was clipped by 6 bases and J by 0 bases; unmatched bases: 2. The CDR3 sequence is CASSRGISGNTIYF. The CDR3 nucleotides read TGTGCCAGTAGCAGGGGGATCTCTGGAAACACCATATATTTT.

The J gene is TRBJ2-3, the V gene TRBV5-1; 8 bases map to TRBD2. The CDR3 has 15 residues. J lost 4 bases, V lost 0 bases, and 4 bases had no gene match. Germline V gives CDR1 SGHRS, CDR2 YFSETQ. The CDR3 is CASSLDGRGADTQYF. The CDR3 DNA reads as TGCGCCAGCAGCTTGGACGGGAGGGGGGCAGATACGCAGTATTTT. The full variable domain, its missing parts supplied by reference TRBV5-1 and TRBJ2-3, is KAGVTQTPRYLIKTRGQQVTLSCSPISGHRSVSWYQQTPGQGLQFLFEYFSETQRNKGNFPGRFSGRQFSNSRSEMNVSTLELGDSALYLCASSLDGRGADTQYFGPGTRLTVL.

The chain recombines TRBV15 with TRBJ2-3, with D possibly being TRBD2 (6 bases). The CDR3 has 18 amino acids. Germline CDR1 is LNHNV and CDR2 is YYDKDF (reference sequence). V was pared by 1 base and J by 6 bases, with 23 bases between. The CDR3 here is CATSRVSFGSGAGDTQYF. The CDR3, as DNA: TGTGCCACCAGCAGAGTATCTTTCGGTAGCGGCGCGGGGGATACGCAGTATTTT.

The V and J genes are TRBV5-1 and TRBJ1-4; the match to TRBD1 covers 9 bases. Trimming cost V 4 bases and J 0 bases; bases outside gene matches: 4. The germline CDR1 and CDR2 sequences are SGHRS and YFSETQ. There are 16 residues in the CDR3. CDR3 nucleotides: TGCGCCAGCAGCCGGGGACAGGGAGCAACTAATGAAAAACTGTTTTTT. Translation gives CASSRGQGATNEKLFF.

The chain uses TRBV5-1 and TRBJ2-5; perhaps TRBD1 as D (5 bases). The germline V and J ends were trimmed by 1 base and 1 base, with 11 bases remaining between them. From germline, CDR1 is SGHRS and CDR2 YFSETQ. The length of the CDR3 is 15 residues. The CDR3 spells CASSLFSTAQETQYF. CDR3 coding DNA: TGCGCCAGCAGCTTGTTTTCGACAGCCCAAGAGACCCAGTACTTC.

The chain has TRBV6-6 and TRBJ2-1; D unresolved. V lost 6 bases and J 10 bases, leaving 7 bases between the germline ends. Germline values: CDR1 MNHNY, CDR2 SVGAGI (reference sequence). The CDR3 extends over 10 amino acids. As DNA, the CDR3 is TGTGCCAGCAGCGCGAAAGAGCAGTTCTTC. This gives the protein CASSAKEQFF.

The chain combines TRBV7-2 with TRBJ2-5; 9 nucleotides match TRBD1. Germline CDR1 and CDR2: SGHTA and FQGNSA. V was clipped by 1 base and J by 0 bases; unmatched bases: 6. The CDR3 spans 17 residues. The CDR3 bases are TGTGCCAGCAGCTTAGGTGTCGGACAGGGGTACCAAGAGACCCAGTACTTC. This codes for CASSLGVGQGYQETQYF.

CDR3 sequence reads: CAISEYPGGISDDEQFF. CDR3 nucleotide sequence: TGTGCCATCAGTGAGTACCCGGGAGGGATATCGGACGATGAGCAGTTCTTC. This sequence joins TRBV10-3 and TRBJ2-1; TRBD2 matches 8 bases. CDR1 is ENHRY, CDR2 SYGVKD, per germline. V gave up 1 base and J gave up 8 bases; unmatched junction bases: 13. The CDR3 has 17 amino acids.

The chain uses TRBV18 and TRBJ2-3; D possibly corresponds to TRBD1 (5 bases). The CDR3 contains 16 residues. The germline V and J ends were trimmed by 1 base and 0 bases, with 11 bases remaining between them. Looked up from germline, CDR1 is KGHSH and CDR2 is LQKENI. The DNA for the CDR3 is TGTGCCAGCTCACCACTTCAGGGCATTAGCACAGATACGCAGTATTTT. This codes for CASSPLQGISTDTQYF.

This rearrangement joins TRBV19 to TRBJ2-3; possible D gene TRBD2, 6 bases. Germline V lookup: CDR1 LNHDA, CDR2 SQIVND (reference sequence). This CDR3 is built from 15 residues. V lost 2 bases, J lost 4 bases, and 13 bases lay in between. CDR3 in amino acids: CASSITGSGPDTQYF. CDR3 nucleotides: TGTGCCAGTAGTATAACCGGGAGCGGGCCAGATACGCAGTATTTT.

The J gene is TRBJ1-2, the V gene TRBV7-2; D unclear. The CDR3 covers 14 residues. V lost 1 base, J lost 0 bases, and 6 bases lay in between. Germline CDR1 reads SGHTA; CDR2 reads FQGNSA. CDR3 residues: CASSLDPANYGYTF. The CDR3 nucleotides read TGTGCCAGCAGCTTAGACCCAGCTAACTATGGCTACACCTTC.

J is TRBJ1-4 and V is TRBV7-2; D is undetermined. The ends were cut back, 2 bases at V and 15 bases at J, with 16 bases in the middle. There are 13 residues in the CDR3. CDR1 and CDR2 from the germline V gene are SGHTA and FQGNSA. CDR3 protein: CASSLTRREQVFF. The CDR3 DNA reads TGTGCCAGCAGCTTAACCCGCCGGGAGCAAGTGTTTTTT.

The chain uses TRBV5-1 and TRBJ1-1; D not resolved. The CDR3 runs 14 residues. The germline gives CDR1 SGHRS, CDR2 YFSETQ. Trimming pared 5 bases from V and 0 bases from J, leaving 11 bases between. The CDR3 DNA sequence: TGCGCCAGCAGGTGGCCGGGAGTGAACACTGAAGCTTTCTTT. This gives the protein CASRWPGVNTEAFF.

The J gene is TRBJ2-1, the V gene TRBV19; perhaps TRBD2 as D (5 bases). The V and J ends lost 2 bases and 1 base respectively, with 15 bases between them. Germline loops: CDR1 LNHDA, CDR2 SQIVND (reference sequence). CDR3 size: 17 residues. As DNA, the CDR3 is TGTGCCAGTAGTATATTCCAGCGGAGCGCTTCCTACAATGAGCAGTTCTTC. This encodes CASSIFQRSASYNEQFF.

In DNA, the CDR3 is TGTGCCAGCAGCCACCTCCCAGGGGTCTCCACAGATACGCAGTATTTT. The encoded protein is CASSHLPGVSTDTQYF. The chain uses TRBV3-1 (or the pseudogene TRBV3-2) and TRBJ2-3, with D tentatively TRBD1 (6 bases). CDR1 and CDR2 (germline): LGHDT, YNNKEL (reference sequence). There are 16 residues in the CDR3. Trimming left V 3 bases short and J 2 bases short, with 15 bases between.

The chain recombines TRBV11-2 with TRBJ1-5; D gene unclear. CDR3 length: 13 amino acids. Trimming shortened V by 3 bases and J by 1 base, and 4 bases separated the two germline ends. The germline V gene encodes CDR1 SGHAT and CDR2 FQNNGV. CDR3 sequence (DNA): TGTGCCAGCAGCTTGGGCAGCAATCAGCCCCAGCATTTT. This gives the protein CASSLGSNQPQHF. Complete variable domain (other parts from reference TRBV11-2 and TRBJ1-5): EAGVAQSPRYKIIEKRQSVAFWCNPISGHATLYWYQQILGQGPKLLIQFQNNGVVDDSQLPKDRFSAERLKGVDSTLKIQPAKLEDSAVYLCASSLGSNQPQHFGDGTRLSIL.

The chain combines TRBV18 with TRBJ2-1, with TRBD2 identical over 10 bases. Germline V CDR1 and CDR2: KGHSH, LQKENI. CDR3 length equals 15 residues. The V segment lost 5 bases and the J segment 0 bases; nucleotides outside the gene matches: 1. The chain's CDR3 is CASSWTSGSYNEQFF. As DNA, the CDR3 is TGTGCCAGCTCATGGACTAGCGGCTCCTACAATGAGCAGTTCTTC.

The genes are TRBV28 and TRBJ2-7, with 9 positions matching TRBD1. Germline assignment: CDR1 MDHEN and CDR2 SYDVKM. The CDR3 is 15 amino acids. V was clipped by 5 bases and J by 3 bases; unmatched bases: 8. The CDR3 bases are TGTGCCAGCAGTGTACCCGGGACAGGGCACTACGAGCAGTACTTC. It encodes CASSVPGTGHYEQYF.